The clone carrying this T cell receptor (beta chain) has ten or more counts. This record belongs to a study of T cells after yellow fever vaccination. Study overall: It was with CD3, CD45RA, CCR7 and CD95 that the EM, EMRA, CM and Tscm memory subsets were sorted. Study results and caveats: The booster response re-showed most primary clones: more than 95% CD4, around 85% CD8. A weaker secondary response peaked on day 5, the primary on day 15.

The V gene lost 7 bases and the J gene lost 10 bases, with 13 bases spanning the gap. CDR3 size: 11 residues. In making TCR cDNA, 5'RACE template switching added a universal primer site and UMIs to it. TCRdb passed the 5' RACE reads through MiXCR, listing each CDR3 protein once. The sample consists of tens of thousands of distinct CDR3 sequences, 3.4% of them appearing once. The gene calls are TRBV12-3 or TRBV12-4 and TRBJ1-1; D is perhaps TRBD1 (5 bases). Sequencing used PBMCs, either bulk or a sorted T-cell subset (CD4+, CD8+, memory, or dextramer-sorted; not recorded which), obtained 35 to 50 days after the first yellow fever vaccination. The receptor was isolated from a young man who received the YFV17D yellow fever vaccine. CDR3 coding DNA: TGTGCCAGCACCCACGGACAAGGAGCTTTCTTT. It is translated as CASTHGQGAFF.